Listed below are T cell receptor beta chains from one sample, sequenced in a study of OX40 agonist ivuxolimab in advanced cancers. Some clones are missing from TCRdb's copy, which holds only in-frame ones; the method was immunoSEQ multiplex PCR. The top ten clones hold approximately 7% of a sample with about 81,000 clones, about 80% of them seen once. The material sequenced was CD4+ or CD8+ T cells sorted from blood, taken in a trial of the OX40 agonist ivuxolimab. Every receptor here comes from an adult with an advanced solid tumor such as melanoma, head and neck, liver or kidney cancer. The CDR3 runs from the conserved cysteine through the conserved F or W. A D gene is named only where the DNA matches it firmly. Rows may omit the clone size; those that give it use once, few, many or a size class.

J | size | D | V | DNA | CDR3
TRBJ2-2 | few | TRBD2 | TRBV7-9 | TGTGCCAGCAGCTTAGCAGCGGGGGCCGCCGGGGAGCTGTTTTTT | CASSLAAGAAGELFF
TRBJ1-2 | - | - | TRBV18 | TGTGCCAGCTCACCAGCGAGAAACTATGGCTACACCTTC | CASSPARNYGYTF
TRBJ1-6 | - | - | TRBV7-9 | TGTGCCAGCAGCCCCAGAGCGATAGGGTTTGATTCACCCCTCCACTTT | CASSPRAIGFDSPLHF
TRBJ1-2 | - | - | TRBV28 | TGTGCCAGCAGTTTATTATTCGGGGCATCTGGCTACACCTTC | CASSLLFGASGYTF
TRBJ1-5 | - | - | TRBV7-2 | TGTGCCAGCAGCTTAGGCCCACCCCTTCGCAATCAGCCCCAGCATTTT | CASSLGPPLRNQPQHF
TRBJ1-5 | - | - | TRBV29-1 | TGCAGCGTTGAATCAGGACCCAATCAGCCCCAGCATTTT | CSVESGPNQPQHF
TRBJ2-5 | - | - | TRBV7-6 | TGTGCCAGCAGCGGAACGGGACTCCCGGCCGAGACCCAGTACTTC | CASSGTGLPAETQYF
TRBJ1-4 | - | TRBD1 | TRBV7-9 | TGTGCCAGCAGCTTAGAGAGGGGGCGCTGGGTCTTT | CASSLERGRWVF
TRBJ2-7 | - | - | TRBV28 | TGTGCCAGCAGTCCCCTACGGGAGACAACCTACGAGCAGTACTTC | CASSPLRETTYEQYF
TRBJ2-2 | - | - | TRBV6-4 | TGTGCCAGCAGTGATGGCAGGTCCCACACCGGGGAGCTGTTTTTT | CASSDGRSHTGELFF
TRBJ1-3 | - | - | TRBV10-1 | TGCGCCAGCAGTGACCCGGGACCGATCTCTGGAAACACCATATATTTT | CASSDPGPISGNTIYF
TRBJ2-1 | - | - | TRBV10-1 | TGCGCCAGCAGTGAGTCAGGTGGGACGGCCGCGGGGAACAATGAGCAGTTCTTC | CASSESGGTAAGNNEQFF
TRBJ2-2 | - | TRBD1 | TRBV5-4 | TGTGCCAGCAGCTCCGGGACAGGGTTAACCGGGGAGCTGTTTTTT | CASSSGTGLTGELFF
TRBJ2-3 | - | - | TRBV7-2 | TGTGCCAGCAGCTTAGCTCCAAAGGGGGCTAGCGGGAGCACAGATACGCAGTATTTT | CASSLAPKGASGSTDTQYF
TRBJ2-7 | once | TRBD2 | TRBV5-4 | TGTGCCAGCAGCACGACGGGACTAGCGGGAGAATCGGGGTACTTC | CASSTTGLAGESGYF
TRBJ1-6 | - | - | TRBV10-3 | TGTGCCATCAGTGAGTCTTTTGGGGCAGGGCCCTCCTATAATTCACCCCTCCACTTT | CAISESFGAGPSYNSPLHF
TRBJ2-2 | - | - | TRBV6-5 | TGTGCCAGCGCCCGGAACACCGGGGAGCTGTTTTTT | CASARNTGELFF
TRBJ2-2 | - | TRBD1 | TRBV29-1 | TGCAGCGTTCGACAGGGTTGGACCGGGGAGCTGTTTTTT | CSVRQGWTGELFF
TRBJ1-1 | - | - | TRBV7-6 | TGTGCCAGCAGCTCCGGCACAGAAGCTTTCTTT | CASSSGTEAFF
TRBJ2-5 | - | TRBD2 | TRBV2 | TGTGCCAGCAGCCGAGGACTAGCGGGGACCCAGTACTTC | CASSRGLAGTQYF
TRBJ2-7 | - | TRBD1 | TRBV5-1 | TGCGCCAAGATAAGGACAGGTATCACCTACGAGCAGTACTTC | CAKIRTGITYEQYF
TRBJ1-6 | - | TRBD1 | TRBV10-3 | TGTGCCATCAGTACGGCCCGGGACAGGGCTTCACCCCTCCACTTT | CAISTARDRASPLHF
TRBJ2-5 | - | - | TRBV30 | TGTGCCTGGAGTGTAACGGGAGAGACCCAGTACTTC | CAWSVTGETQYF
TRBJ1-4 | - | - | TRBV13 | TGTGCCAGCGGACGGATTAATGAAAAACTGTTTTTT | CASGRINEKLFF
TRBJ2-7 | - | TRBD2 | TRBV19 | TGTGCCAGTAGTCCCGACAGGGTCGGGTTAGCTAGCGGGACTTCGGAACAGTACTTC | CASSPDRVGLASGTSEQYF
TRBJ1-1 | once | TRBD1 | TRBV28 | TGTGCCAGCAGGCCCGCTCTTGGACAGGCCAACACTGAAGCTTTCTTT | CASRPALGQANTEAFF
TRBJ1-4 | - | - | TRBV5-1 | TGCGCCAGCAGCTTTGGATCTAGCAGGGGTAATGAAAAACTGTTTTTT | CASSFGSSRGNEKLFF
TRBJ2-1 | - | TRBD1 | TRBV2 | TGTGCCAGCATTGAGGACAGGGGTCGTGAGCAGTTCTTC | CASIEDRGREQFF
TRBJ1-5 | - | - | TRBV11-2 | TGTGCCAGCAGCTTACAACCCTTCAATCAGCCCCAGCATTTT | CASSLQPFNQPQHF
TRBJ2-7 | - | - | TRBV27 | TGTGCCAGCAGTTCCCCTGGCGGCCGCGCCTACGAGCAGTACTTC | CASSSPGGRAYEQYF
TRBJ2-3 | - | - | TRBV28 | TGTGCCAGCTATAGTTTCTCAGATACGCAGTATTTT | CASYSFSDTQYF
TRBJ2-7 | - | TRBD1 | TRBV30 | TGTGCCTGGAGTGGACAGGGCCCCACCTACGAGCAGTACTTC | CAWSGQGPTYEQYF
TRBJ2-2 | - | - | TRBV18 | TGTGCCAGCTCACCGGACGTCTCCGGGGAGCTGTTTTTT | CASSPDVSGELFF
TRBJ1-1 | few | - | TRBV14 | TGTGCCAGCGGGTTCAGCATGAACACTGAAGCTTTCTTT | CASGFSMNTEAFF
TRBJ1-1 | - | TRBD1 | TRBV6-6 | TGTGCCAGCAGTCCGACAGGGGCGGGCGCTGGGACTGAAGCTTTCTTT | CASSPTGAGAGTEAFF
TRBJ1-5 | few | - | TRBV6-5 | TGTGCCAGCAGTTACTCAGAGGGAAGGCCCCAGCATTTT | CASSYSEGRPQHF
TRBJ2-5 | - | - | TRBV7-9 | TGTGCCAGCAGCCTAAGAGGGGCGGGAGAGACCCAGTACTTC | CASSLRGAGETQYF
TRBJ2-1 | few | TRBD1 | TRBV19 | TGTGCCAGTTGTCGTCAGACAGGGGGCGCGAATGAGCAGTTCTTC | CASCRQTGGANEQFF
TRBJ2-5 | once | TRBD2 | TRBV4-3 | TGCGCCAGCAGCTTAGGGCTAGCGGGAGGACAAGAGACCCAGTACTTC | CASSLGLAGGQETQYF
TRBJ2-5 | - | - | TRBV27 | TGTGCCAGCAGTTTAGTGGGGGGCGCGGAGACCCAGTACTTC | CASSLVGGAETQYF
TRBJ2-1 | - | - | TRBV6-1 | TGTGCCAGCAGCCTCGCCGGACCTGAGCAGTTCTTC | CASSLAGPEQFF
TRBJ2-2 | - | - | TRBV9 | TGTGCCAGCAGCACAGATCAGAACACCGGGGAGCTGTTTTTT | CASSTDQNTGELFF
TRBJ2-5 | many | TRBD1 | TRBV5-1 | TGCGCCAGCAGCGAAGGGACAGGGGGACAAGAGACCCAGTACTTC | CASSEGTGGQETQYF
TRBJ2-5 | - | - | TRBV11-2 | TGTGCCAGCTCCGGGGATTTGGGGACCCAGTACTTC | CASSGDLGTQYF
TRBJ1-4 | - | - | TRBV2 | TGTGCCAGCAGTAAGACAAGCACCTCCGAAAAACTGTTTTTT | CASSKTSTSEKLFF
TRBJ2-5 | - | - | TRBV7-9 | TGTGCCAGCAGAAGGGGGGGGATGGCGACAGCGAACCGCCAAGAGACCCAGTACTTC | CASRRGGMATANRQETQYF
TRBJ2-3 | - | TRBD2 | TRBV10-3 | TGTGCCATCCGGGGGGGCGTGGCAGATACGCAGTATTTT | CAIRGGVADTQYF
TRBJ2-5 | - | TRBD2 | TRBV7-8 | TGTGCCAGCAGCTTATGGGGGGGGACGGACCAAGAGACCCAGTACTTC | CASSLWGGTDQETQYF
TRBJ2-6 | - | TRBD2 | TRBV18 | TGTGCCAGCTCACCGGCCCGGGGGGGCTCTGGGGCCAACGTCCTGACTTTC | CASSPARGGSGANVLTF
TRBJ2-5 | - | TRBD2 | TRBV18 | TGTGCCAGCTCACCGCGACCGGGACTAGCGGGAGTGGGGGAGACCCAGTACTTC | CASSPRPGLAGVGETQYF
TRBJ2-7 | - | - | TRBV11-2 | TGTGCCAGCAACTCAGCGAGGGGACCCTACGAGCAGTACTTC | CASNSARGPYEQYF
TRBJ2-2 | - | TRBD1 | TRBV5-1 | TGCGCCAGCAGCCCGGGGACAGCGAACACCGGGGAGCTGTTTTTT | CASSPGTANTGELFF
TRBJ2-2 | few | - | TRBV7-9 | TGTGCCAGCATCCTAGGGGCCGGGGAGCTGTTTTTT | CASILGAGELFF
TRBJ2-5 | - | TRBD1 | TRBV18 | TGTGCCAGCTCACCCTCGACAGGGGGAGAGACCCAGTACTTC | CASSPSTGGETQYF